One sample yielded the 3 T cell receptor beta chains listed below, sequenced in a study of blood T cell repertoires in COVID-19 (dated by TCRdb to 2018 to 2020). Library preparation was by the immunoSEQ multiplex PCR assay. TCRdb obtained this table from immuneACCESS and retained in-frame rearrangements with V and J assigned. These tables miss some clones; where compared with another copy, unresolved V genes account for less than half of the shortfall, and the remainder is unexplained. The sample yields almost 400,000 clones; approximately 88% were counted once. The ten most abundant clones make up more than 0.85% of the sample. Sequenced input: PBMCs or T cells enriched from blood (not recorded which). These receptors were obtained from a woman under 40 with acute COVID-19.

V and J are TRBV28 and TRBJ1-2, with TRBD1 matching 10 bases. CDR3 length: 13 residues. The germline CDR1 and CDR2 sequences are MDHEN and SYDVKM. The J segment lost 7 bases and the V segment lost 6 bases, leaving 5 bases of the junction unmatched. CDR3 nucleotides: TGTGCCAGCAGGAAGGGACAGGGGTTTGGCTACACCTTC. Translated: CASRKGQGFGYTF.

This clone was recorded a few times. The chain has TRBV2 and TRBJ1-4; 9 nucleotides line up with TRBD1. J lost 8 bases, V lost 6 bases, and 4 bases had no gene match. Per germline, CDR1 SNHLY and CDR2 FYNNEI. The CDR3 sequence is 13 residues long. The CDR3 loop reads CASRDRGGEKLFF. CDR3 bases: TGTGCCAGCAGGGACAGGGGAGGCGAAAAACTGTTTTTT.

The CDR3 bases are TGTGCCAGCAGTCCGACAGGGGAGGATCAGCCCCAGCATTTT. Amino acid sequence: CASSPTGEDQPQHF. The V call is TRBV2, the J call TRBJ1-5; TRBD1 agrees at 8 bases. Germline V gives CDR1 SNHLY, CDR2 FYNNEI. The CDR3 loop spans 14 amino acids. The V and J ends lost 5 bases and 5 bases, in that order; junction bases with no gene match: 5. The full variable domain, rest sourced from reference TRBV2 and TRBJ1-5, is EPEVTQTPSHQVTQMGQEVILRCVPISNHLYFYWYRQILGQKVEFLVSFYNNEISEKSEIFDDQFSVERPDGSNFTLKIRSTKLEDSAMYFCASSPTGEDQPQHFGDGTRLSIL.